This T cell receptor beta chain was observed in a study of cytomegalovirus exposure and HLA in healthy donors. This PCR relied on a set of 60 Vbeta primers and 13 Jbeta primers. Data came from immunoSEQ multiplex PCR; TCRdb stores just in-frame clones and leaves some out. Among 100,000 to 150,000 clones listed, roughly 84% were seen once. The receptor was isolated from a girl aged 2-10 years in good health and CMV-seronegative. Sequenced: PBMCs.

The CDR3 sequence is CASSFNSGNTIYF. In DNA, the CDR3 is TGTGCCAGCAGCTTCAACAGTGGAAACACCATATATTTT. The V and J genes are TRBV7-2 and TRBJ1-3; D gene uncertain. CDR3 length: 13 residues. Germline V gene lookup returns CDR1 SGHTA and CDR2 FQGNSA. V was clipped by 3 bases and J by 3 bases, with 6 bases between them.